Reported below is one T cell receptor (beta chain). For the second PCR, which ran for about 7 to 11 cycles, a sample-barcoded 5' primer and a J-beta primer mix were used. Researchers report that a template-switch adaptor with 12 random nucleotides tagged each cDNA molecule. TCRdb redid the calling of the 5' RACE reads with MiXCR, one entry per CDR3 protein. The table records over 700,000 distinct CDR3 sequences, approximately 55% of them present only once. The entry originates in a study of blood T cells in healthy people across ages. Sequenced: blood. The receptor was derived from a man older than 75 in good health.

The CDR3 nucleotides are TGTGCCAGCAACCAGGGGCCAGCCGGCCATGAGCAGTTCTTC. It encodes CASNQGPAGHEQFF. V gene TRBV7-9 combines with J gene TRBJ2-1; TRBD1 is a possible D gene (6 bases). Germline V gene sequence: CDR1 SEHNR, CDR2 FQNEAQ (reference sequence). Trimming stripped 7 bases from V and 8 bases from J, with 18 bases between. The CDR3 length is 14 residues.